A selection of T cell receptor beta chains follows, all from one sample in a study of shared clonotypes between healthy human individuals. This table comes from immunoSEQ multiplex PCR, and its TCRdb copy is limited to in-frame clones, with some not included. The sample has 600,000 to 750,000 clones; approximately 79% are singletons. The source material was memory CD4+ T cells sorted from blood. The source of these receptors is a woman aged 25 to 39 in good health. Both conserved end residues are part of each CDR3. D genes are given only for firm matches. Rows give clone size only sometimes, using once, few, many, or a class for an expanded clone.

D	V	J	size	CDR3	DNA
NA	TRBV19	TRBJ1-5	NA	CASSIFGQSNQPQHF	TGTGCCAGTAGTATCTTTGGGCAGAGCAATCAGCCCCAGCATTTT
NA	TRBV10-3	TRBJ2-1	once	CASEGTGFAHEQFF	TGTGCCTCCGAGGGGACGGGTTTTGCCCATGAGCAGTTCTTC
TRBD1	TRBV4-1	TRBJ2-7	NA	CASSQNRDRGYEQYF	TGCGCCAGCAGCCAAAACCGGGACAGGGGATACGAGCAGTACTTC
NA	TRBV19	TRBJ1-1	NA	CASSPRRDTEAFF	TGTGCCAGTAGTCCACGACGGGACACTGAAGCTTTCTTT
TRBD1	TRBV18	TRBJ1-1	NA	CASSTSRTGKNTEAFF	TGTGCCAGCTCAACTTCTCGGACAGGGAAGAACACTGAAGCTTTCTTT
TRBD2	TRBV30	TRBJ2-2	NA	CAWRVAGNTGELFF	TGTGCCTGGAGGGTAGCGGGCAACACCGGGGAGCTGTTTTTT
TRBD2	TRBV7-2	TRBJ2-1	NA	CASSLQLAGGEEQFF	TGTGCCAGCAGCTTACAACTAGCGGGAGGCGAAGAGCAGTTCTTC
NA	TRBV2	TRBJ1-2	NA	CASSGETVDGYTF	TGTGCCAGCAGTGGCGAGACAGTAGATGGCTACACCTTC
NA	TRBV30	TRBJ1-2	few	CAWSVHSGPNGYTF	TGTGCCTGGAGTGTACACTCAGGGCCGAATGGCTACACCTTC
NA	TRBV7-9	TRBJ2-5	NA	CASSVTPGSGTQYF	TGTGCCAGCAGCGTCACACCAGGGAGTGGGACCCAGTACTTC
NA	TRBV30	TRBJ2-1	NA	CAWGTSPAGQFF	TGTGCCTGGGGTACTAGCCCTGCGGGGCAGTTCTTC
NA	TRBV5-1	TRBJ1-4	NA	CASSTGQTNEKLFF	TGCGCCAGCAGCACCGGACAGACTAATGAAAAACTGTTTTTT
NA	TRBV19	TRBJ1-1	once	CASSMDDLAFF	TGTGCCAGTAGTATGGACGACCTGGCTTTCTTT
NA	TRBV28	TRBJ1-4	NA	CASVGQVNEKLFF	TGTGCCAGCGTTGGGCAGGTTAATGAAAAACTGTTTTTT
NA	TRBV28	TRBJ2-1	few	CASSLRGGLNEQFF	TGTGCCAGCAGCCTAAGAGGGGGGTTGAATGAGCAGTTCTTC
NA	TRBV28	TRBJ1-5	NA	CASRFRNQPQHF	TGTGCCAGCAGATTCAGGAATCAGCCCCAGCATTTT
NA	TRBV5-6	TRBJ1-5	NA	CASSRDGQGQFSQHF	TGTGCCAGCAGCCGGGACGGGCAGGGACAATTTTCCCAGCATTTT
NA	TRBV4-1	TRBJ1-2	NA	CASSQPPTGPAGYTF	TGCGCCAGCAGCCAGCCCCCAACAGGACCAGCTGGCTACACCTTC
NA	TRBV7-2	TRBJ1-4	NA	CASSLGGVEKLFF	TGTGCCAGCAGCTTGGGCGGTGTTGAAAAACTGTTTTTT
NA	TRBV7-3	TRBJ2-7	once	CASSFGQSYEQYF	TGTGCCAGCAGCTTTGGACAGTCCTACGAGCAGTACTTC
TRBD2	TRBV30	TRBJ2-3	NA	CAWGLAVSTDTQYF	TGTGCCTGGGGACTAGCTGTTAGCACAGATACGCAGTATTTT
NA	TRBV19	TRBJ1-1	NA	CASRLLLNTEAFF	TGTGCCAGTAGATTGTTGCTGAACACTGAAGCTTTCTTT
NA	TRBV2	TRBJ1-1	NA	CASIDRGGAGTEAFF	TGTGCCAGCATAGATAGGGGCGGGGCGGGCACTGAAGCTTTCTTT
NA	TRBV2	TRBJ1-2	NA	CASSPVENYGYTF	TGTGCCAGCAGCCCAGTGGAGAACTATGGCTACACCTTC
NA	TRBV2	TRBJ2-3	NA	CATTKAGGTSTDTQYF	TGTGCCACCACGAAGGCAGGCGGGACTAGCACAGATACGCAGTATTTT
TRBD1	TRBV28	TRBJ1-5	NA	CASRSAGGIRTVDPYNQPQHF	TGTGCCAGCAGATCAGCAGGGGGGATAAGGACCGTTGACCCCTACAATCAGCCCCAGCATTTT
NA	TRBV4-2	TRBJ1-5	NA	CASSQDRNQPQHF	TGTGCCAGCAGCCAAGATAGAAATCAGCCCCAGCATTTT
TRBD1	TRBV28	TRBJ1-4	once	CASSLGLGQGFEKLFF	TGTGCCAGCAGTTTAGGTCTGGGACAGGGGTTTGAAAAACTGTTTTTT
NA	TRBV15	TRBJ1-3	many	CATSKGDGSILFSGNTIYF	TGTGCCACCAGCAAGGGCGACGGGTCTATCCTTTTCTCTGGAAACACCATATATTTT
TRBD1	TRBV19	TRBJ1-5	once	CATSLGQGNQPQHF	TGTGCCACCTCCTTGGGACAGGGCAATCAGCCCCAGCATTTT
NA	TRBV5-1	TRBJ2-7	NA	CASSLVSRGTYEQYF	TGCGCCAGCAGCTTGGTCTCTCGCGGGACCTACGAGCAGTACTTC
TRBD2	TRBV28	TRBJ2-7	NA	CASSSPRSGRRDEQYF	TGTGCCAGCAGCTCCCCAAGGAGCGGGAGAAGAGACGAGCAGTACTTC
NA	TRBV19	TRBJ2-7	NA	CASSMETVSSYEQYF	TGTGCCAGTAGTATGGAGACGGTGAGCTCCTACGAGCAGTACTTC
TRBD1	TRBV5-1	TRBJ2-7	once	CASSWGQGTLGGRSSYEQYF	TGCGCCAGCAGCTGGGGACAGGGGACCCTAGGCGGGAGAAGCTCCTACGAGCAGTACTTC
TRBD1	TRBV28	TRBJ2-5	NA	CASNPTGLSETQYF	TGTGCCAGCAATCCGACAGGGTTATCGGAGACCCAGTACTTC
NA	TRBV7-8	TRBJ1-5	NA	CASSLTRSNQPQHF	TGTGCCAGCAGCTTAACGCGGAGCAATCAGCCCCAGCATTTT
NA	TRBV9	TRBJ2-5	NA	CASSIGWHNQETQYF	TGTGCCAGCAGCATAGGTTGGCACAATCAAGAGACCCAGTACTTC
NA	TRBV5-1	TRBJ2-1	NA	CASSPQPDSYNEQFF	TGCGCCAGCAGCCCCCAACCCGACTCCTACAATGAGCAGTTCTTC
NA	TRBV28	TRBJ1-5	NA	CASTGVDQPQHF	TGTGCCAGCACGGGAGTGGATCAGCCCCAGCATTTT
TRBD1	TRBV23-1	TRBJ2-7	few	CARRTGDGYEQYF	TGCGCCAGGCGGACAGGGGACGGCTACGAGCAGTACTTC
NA	TRBV14	TRBJ1-4	few	CASSQARGTNEKLFF	TGTGCCAGCAGCCAAGCGCGGGGAACTAATGAAAAACTGTTTTTT
NA	TRBV15	TRBJ2-7	NA	CATSRDRTYEQYF	TGTGCCACCAGCAGAGACAGAACCTACGAGCAGTACTTC